This T cell receptor beta chain was documented in a study of cytomegalovirus exposure and HLA in healthy donors. At the level of the study: Inside one of the first data releases sat some 93 million unique TCRs taken from HLA-typed donors.

The CDR3 totals 14 residues. The V and J ends lost 8 bases and 4 bases, in that order; junction bases with no gene match: 9. Germline assignment: CDR1 SNHLY and CDR2 FYNNEI. The study ran its PCR with 60 Vbeta and 13 Jbeta primers. Only in-frame clones appear in the TCRdb table, and some are missing; sequencing was by immunoSEQ multiplex PCR. The top ten clones hold 2.1% of a sample with some 85,000 clones, around 85% of them seen once. Notes on the study in general: There was a cluster of highly shared sequence variants that was likely a sequencing artifact. Data from an earlier analysis indicated that most TCR beta V segments were productive either about 87% or about 30% of the time.

This clone was seen just once. Its antigen is currently unknown. The material sequenced was PBMCs. The receptor's source is a man between 18 and 29 years old in good health and CMV-seronegative. The genes are TRBV2 and TRBJ2-3; 7 positions match TRBD2. This CDR3 reads CASFQAGIADTQYF. The CDR3, as DNA: TGTGCCAGCTTTCAAGCGGGAATCGCAGATACGCAGTATTTT.